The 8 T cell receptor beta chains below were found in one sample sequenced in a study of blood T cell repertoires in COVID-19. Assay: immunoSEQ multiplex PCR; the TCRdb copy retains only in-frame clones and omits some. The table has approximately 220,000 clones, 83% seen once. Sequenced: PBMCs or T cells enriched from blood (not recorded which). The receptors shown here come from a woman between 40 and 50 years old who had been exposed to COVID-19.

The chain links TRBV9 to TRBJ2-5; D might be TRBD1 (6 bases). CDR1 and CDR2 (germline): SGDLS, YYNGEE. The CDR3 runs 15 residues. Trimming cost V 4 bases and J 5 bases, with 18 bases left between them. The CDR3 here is CASSSHRVGLETQYF. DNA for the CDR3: TGTGCCAGCAGCTCGCACAGGGTAGGCTTGGAGACCCAGTACTTC.

CDR3 bases: TGTGCCAGCAGGAGCGGGGCATCCTACAATGAGCAGTTCTTC. It translates to CASRSGASYNEQFF. This chain uses TRBV5-4 with TRBJ2-1; 7 positions agree with TRBD2. The CDR3 length is 14 residues. V dropped 5 bases and J dropped 1; count of bases not matched to a gene: 3. CDR1 and CDR2 from the germline V gene are SGHNT and YYREEE (reference sequence).

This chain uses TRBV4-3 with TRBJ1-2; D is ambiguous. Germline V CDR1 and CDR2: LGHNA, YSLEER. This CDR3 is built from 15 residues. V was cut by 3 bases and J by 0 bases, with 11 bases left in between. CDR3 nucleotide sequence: TGCGCCAGCAGCCATCTGTCGGGGACTAACTATGGCTACACCTTC. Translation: CASSHLSGTNYGYTF.

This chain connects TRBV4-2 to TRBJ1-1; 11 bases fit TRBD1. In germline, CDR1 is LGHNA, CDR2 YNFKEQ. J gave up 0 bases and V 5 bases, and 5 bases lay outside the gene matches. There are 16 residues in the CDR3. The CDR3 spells CASSFRDRGVNTEAFF. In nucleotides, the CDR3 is TGTGCCAGCAGCTTCCGGGACAGGGGGGTGAACACTGAAGCTTTCTTT.

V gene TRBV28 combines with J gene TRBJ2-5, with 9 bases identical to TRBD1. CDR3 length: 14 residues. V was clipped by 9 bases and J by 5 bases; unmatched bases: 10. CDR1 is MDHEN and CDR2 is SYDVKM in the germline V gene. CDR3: CASRITGGRETQYF. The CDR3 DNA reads TGTGCCAGTAGAATAACAGGGGGCCGGGAGACCCAGTACTTC.

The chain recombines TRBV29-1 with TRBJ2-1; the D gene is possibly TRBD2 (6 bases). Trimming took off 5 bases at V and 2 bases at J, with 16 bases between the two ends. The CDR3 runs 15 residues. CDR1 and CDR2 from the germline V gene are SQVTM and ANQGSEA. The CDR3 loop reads CSVNWAEGTYNEQFF. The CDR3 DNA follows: TGCAGCGTTAATTGGGCGGAGGGCACCTACAATGAGCAGTTCTTC.

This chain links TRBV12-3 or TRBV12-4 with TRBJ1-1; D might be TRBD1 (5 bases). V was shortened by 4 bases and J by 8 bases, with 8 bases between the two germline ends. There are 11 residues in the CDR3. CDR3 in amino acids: CASSWGREAFF. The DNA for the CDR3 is TGTGCCAGCAGTTGGGGGAGGGAAGCTTTCTTT.

Here the CDR3 reads CASIPGGGSGSTEAFF. The CDR3 DNA sequence: TGCGCCAGCATCCCCGGTGGGGGCTCGGGTAGCACTGAAGCTTTCTTT. This chain uses TRBV5-1 with TRBJ1-1; TRBD1 might be the D (6 bases). Trimming removed 6 bases at V and 4 bases at J, with 22 bases between. Germline V gene lookup returns CDR1 SGHRS and CDR2 YFSETQ. CDR3 length: 16 amino acids.